These 9 T cell receptor beta chains were all obtained from the same sample, sequenced in a study of cytomegalovirus exposure and HLA in healthy donors. 13 Jbeta primers and 60 Vbeta primers were used for the PCR. TCRdb's table, derived via immunoSEQ multiplex PCR, lists solely in-frame clones and lacks some. The repertoire holds some 120,000 clones, with 65% as singletons. Sequenced material: PBMCs. These receptors all stem from a woman between 35 and 50 years old in good health and CMV-seropositive.

This clone came up once. This chain links TRBV5-5 with TRBJ2-5, with TRBD1 matching 8 bases. The CDR3 runs 13 residues. Unmatched junction bases numbered 3, after V lost 4 bases and J lost 4 bases. In germline, CDR1 is SGHKS, CDR2 YYEKEE (reference sequence). The CDR3 sequence is CASSPGQAETQYF. The DNA for the CDR3 is TGTGCCAGCAGCCCGGGACAGGCAGAGACCCAGTACTTC.

The V gene is TRBV28, the J gene TRBJ2-1; TRBD2 aligns across 7 bases. Germline CDR1 reads MDHEN; CDR2 reads SYDVKM. Germline trimming cut 4 bases from V and 0 bases from J; bases unmatched to any gene: 0. The CDR3 totals 14 residues. The CDR3 protein is CASSWGGSYNEQFF. The CDR3, as DNA: TGTGCCAGCAGTTGGGGGGGCTCCTACAATGAGCAGTTCTTC.

This rearrangement joins TRBV7-9 to TRBJ1-5; no firm D call. There are 13 residues in the CDR3. V was pared by 5 bases and J by 5 bases, with 10 bases between. The V gene's germline CDR1 is SEHNR and CDR2 FQNEAQ (reference sequence). The CDR3 bases are TGTGCCAGCAGCCTAAGTTCCGATCAGCCCCAGCATTTT. This gives the protein CASSLSSDQPQHF.

The CDR3 loop is CASSPGQGYETQYF. CDR3 in DNA: TGCGCCAGCAGCCCCGGACAGGGCTACGAGACCCAGTACTTC. The rearrangement uses TRBV5-1 and TRBJ2-5; 8 nucleotides agree with TRBD1. This CDR3 is built from 14 residues. The germline V gene has CDR1 SGHRS and CDR2 YFSETQ. The V and J ends lost 4 bases and 5 bases, in that order; junction bases with no gene match: 7. Using reference TRBV5-1 and TRBJ2-5 for the parts outside the CDR3, the full variable domain is KAGVTQTPRYLIKTRGQQVTLSCSPISGHRSVSWYQQTPGQGLQFLFEYFSETQRNKGNFPGRFSGRQFSNSRSEMNVSTLELGDSALYLCASSPGQGYETQYFGPGTRLLVL.

This clone was seen a handful of times. Written as DNA, the CDR3 is TGTGCCAGCAGACCGTGGACGGGGAGCTCTGGAAACACCATATATTTT. This codes for CASRPWTGSSGNTIYF. J is TRBJ1-3 and V is TRBV7-8; no reliable D call. CDR3 size: 16 residues. V lost 6 bases, J lost 0 bases, and 15 bases lay in between. Germline CDR1 SGHVS, CDR2 FQNEAQ.

This chain connects TRBV9 to TRBJ1-3; D is perhaps TRBD1 (6 bases). In germline, CDR1 is SGDLS, CDR2 YYNGEE. The CDR3 is 17 residues long. Trimming took off 4 bases at V and 4 bases at J, with 21 bases between the two ends. The CDR3 DNA sequence: TGTGCCAGCAGCCCCTCTTTCTACAGGGCTGACGGAAACACCATATATTTT. Translated: CASSPSFYRADGNTIYF.

This chain joins TRBV2 and TRBJ1-6; 7 bases fit TRBD1. This CDR3 spans 16 amino acids. The germline gives CDR1 SNHLY, CDR2 FYNNEI. V dropped 5 bases and J dropped 3; count of bases not matched to a gene: 7. CDR3 protein: CASSQGQLIYNSPLHF. CDR3 DNA: TGTGCCAGCAGTCAGGGACAGCTGATCTATAATTCACCCCTCCACTTT. Full variable domain (missing parts from reference TRBV2 and TRBJ1-6): EPEVTQTPSHQVTQMGQEVILRCVPISNHLYFYWYRQILGQKVEFLVSFYNNEISEKSEIFDDQFSVERPDGSNFTLKIRSTKLEDSAMYFCASSQGQLIYNSPLHFGNGTRLTVT.

The gene calls are TRBV4-3 and TRBJ1-1; TRBD1 matches at 7 bases. CDR3 size: 15 residues. Germline CDR1 and CDR2: LGHNA and YSLEER. The V segment lost 3 bases and the J segment 4 bases; nucleotides outside the gene matches: 8. This CDR3 reads CASSHDRVRGTEAFF. In DNA, the CDR3 is TGCGCCAGCAGCCATGACAGGGTTCGGGGCACTGAAGCTTTCTTT.

The table lists this clone with a few counts. CDR3 nucleotide sequence: TGCGCCAGCAGCCAAGTGCAGGACATATACAATGAGCAGTTCTTC. Translating it yields CASSQVQDIYNEQFF. The J gene is TRBJ2-1, the V gene TRBV4-3; D might be TRBD1 (5 bases). The CDR3 length is 15 residues. Per the germline V gene, CDR1 is LGHNA and CDR2 is YSLEER. V was pared by 1 base and J by 4 bases, with 11 bases between.